Below, one T cell receptor beta chain is given with its context. The CDR3 runs 10 residues. V lost 8 bases to trimming and J lost 7 bases, with 6 bases between them. Germline V lookup: CDR1 MDHEN, CDR2 SYDVKM. Participants had their cohort set by participant-reported clinical history. TCRdb's copy holds only in-frame clones and misses some; the assay was immunoSEQ multiplex PCR. The repertoire holds 200,000 or so clones, with over 75% as singletons. This entry comes from a study of blood T cell repertoires in COVID-19. Sequenced sample: PBMCs or T cells enriched from blood (not recorded which). The TCR originated in a woman between 18 and 29 years old in a cohort exposed to, infected with or recovered from COVID-19 (not recorded which). V gene TRBV28 combines with J gene TRBJ2-4, with no clear D. Written as DNA, the CDR3 is TGTGCCAGCGGCTTTAACATTCAGTACTTC. It specifies CASGFNIQYF. Together with reference TRBV28 and TRBJ2-4, the CDR3 gives the full variable domain: DVKVTQSSRYLVKRTGEKVFLECVQDMDHENMFWYRQDPGLGLRLIYFSYDVKMKEKGDIPEGYSVSREKKERFSLILESASTNQTSMYLCASGFNIQYFGAGTRLSVL.